The rows below give T cell receptor beta chains drawn from one sample of a study of blood T cell repertoires in COVID-19. TCRdb keeps only in-frame clones here, not all; method: immunoSEQ multiplex PCR. The top ten clones hold less than 10% of a sample with around 140,000 clones, approximately 87% of them seen once. The sample was peripheral blood. Source of these receptors: a woman aged 45-60 years with active or convalescent COVID-19. Each CDR3 is given with its conserved first and last residue. A D gene is named only where the DNA matches it firmly. For some rows the clone size is stated as once, few or many, or as a class when expanded; others skip it.

D | J | size | V | CDR3 | DNA
- | TRBJ2-3 | - | TRBV7-2 | CASSLAQGRTDTQYF | TGTGCCAGCAGCTTAGCCCAGGGGCGCACAGATACGCAGTATTTT
TRBD2 | TRBJ2-3 | - | TRBV28 | CASSQAGGPWYF | TGTGCCAGCAGTCAAGCGGGGGGGCCTTGGTATTTT
- | TRBJ2-7 | - | TRBV18 | CASSPRQGGGEQYF | TGTGCCAGCTCACCGAGGCAGGGAGGCGGTGAGCAGTACTTC
- | TRBJ1-3 | - | TRBV28 | CASSFRGSHPASGNTIYF | TGTGCCAGCAGTTTCCGGGGTTCTCACCCAGCCTCTGGAAACACCATATATTTT
TRBD1 | TRBJ1-1 | once | TRBV6-5 | CASSSWTGRGTEAFF | TGTGCCAGCAGTTCGTGGACAGGGAGGGGAACTGAAGCTTTCTTT
TRBD1 | TRBJ2-3 | - | TRBV5-1 | CASSVGQATDTQYF | TGCGCCAGCAGCGTGGGACAGGCCACAGATACGCAGTATTTT
TRBD1 | TRBJ1-1 | once | TRBV19 | CASSGAGTGNTEAFF | TGTGCCAGTAGTGGAGCCGGGACAGGAAACACTGAAGCTTTCTTT
- | TRBJ1-1 | once | TRBV19 | CASSTETSLNTEAFF | TGTGCCAGTAGTACCGAGACAAGTCTGAACACTGAAGCTTTCTTT
TRBD1 | TRBJ1-1 | - | TRBV19 | CASSSTGETEAFF | TGTGCCAGTAGCTCGACAGGGGAGACTGAAGCTTTCTTT
TRBD2 | TRBJ2-2 | - | TRBV11-3 | CASSGGTSGGTGELFF | TGTGCCAGCAGCGGAGGGACTAGCGGGGGCACCGGGGAGCTGTTTTTT
TRBD1 | TRBJ1-6 | - | TRBV5-1 | CASSLEGRGHSPLHF | TGCGCCAGCAGCTTGGAGGGCAGGGGGCATTCACCCCTCCACTTT
- | TRBJ1-5 | - | TRBV5-1 | CASSLGAGSNQPQHF | TGCGCCAGCAGCTTGGGGGCAGGCAGCAATCAGCCCCAGCATTTT
TRBD1 | TRBJ1-1 | few | TRBV27 | CASSLKGQGLNTEAFF | TGTGCCAGCAGTTTGAAGGGACAGGGGCTAAACACTGAAGCTTTCTTT
- | TRBJ1-1 | - | TRBV12-3/TRBV12-4 | CAIQSQPNTEAFF | TGTGCCATTCAATCACAGCCGAACACTGAAGCTTTCTTT
TRBD2 | TRBJ2-1 | - | TRBV11-1 | CASSSTSGGMNEQFF | TGTGCCAGCAGCTCCACCAGCGGGGGGATGAATGAGCAGTTCTTC
TRBD2 | TRBJ2-7 | - | TRBV3-1/TRBV3-2 | CASSQDDETSGSQSYEQYF | TGTGCCAGCAGCCAAGATGACGAGACTAGCGGATCCCAATCCTACGAGCAGTACTTC
TRBD1 | TRBJ1-2 | - | TRBV28 | CASSDPGQYNYGYTF | TGTGCCAGCAGTGATCCGGGACAGTATAACTATGGCTACACCTTC
- | TRBJ2-7 | few | TRBV4-1 | CASSLRTGRDEQYF | TGCGCCAGCAGCTTAAGGACAGGGAGGGACGAGCAGTACTTC
TRBD2 | TRBJ2-7 | - | TRBV19 | CASSAGGTKREQYF | TGTGCCAGTAGTGCGGGAGGTACTAAAAGGGAGCAGTACTTC
TRBD1 | TRBJ2-2 | - | TRBV27 | CASRNDGTGSRWRTGELFF | TGTGCCAGCCGAAATGACGGGACAGGGTCCCGATGGAGGACCGGGGAGCTGTTTTTT
- | TRBJ2-5 | - | TRBV27 | CASSLGASVETQYF | TGTGCCAGCAGTCTGGGGGCTTCCGTGGAGACCCAGTACTTC